This entry is about one TCR beta chain. What it binds is unknown. The identical CDR3 is also encoded by other nucleotide sequences in the sample. Only in-frame clones appear in the TCRdb table, and some are missing; sequencing was by immunoSEQ multiplex PCR. The sample yields roughly 2 million clones, around 95% seen once. V dropped 6 bases and J dropped 4 bases, with 15 bases sitting between them. The CDR3 is 14 residues long. Germline lookup yields CDR1 SNHLY and CDR2 FYNNEI. All donors were Caucasian adults living in Nashville, Tennessee. Splitting the CD4+ cells yielded a CD45RA+ naive subset and a CD45RA-negative memory subset. The data were obtained in a study of shared clonotypes between healthy human individuals. Study-wide points: Naive subsets tended to show greater estimated richness than memory subsets.

Sequenced: naive CD4+ T cells sorted from blood. Sample subset: CD45RA+ positively selected. This TCR was sampled from a man between 18 and 29 years old in good health. This chain connects TRBV2 to TRBJ1-1, with D possibly being TRBD1 (6 bases). The chain's CDR3 is CASSLQGQSTEAFF. The CDR3 DNA reads as TGTGCCAGCAGCCTCCAAGGACAGAGCACTGAAGCTTTCTTT.